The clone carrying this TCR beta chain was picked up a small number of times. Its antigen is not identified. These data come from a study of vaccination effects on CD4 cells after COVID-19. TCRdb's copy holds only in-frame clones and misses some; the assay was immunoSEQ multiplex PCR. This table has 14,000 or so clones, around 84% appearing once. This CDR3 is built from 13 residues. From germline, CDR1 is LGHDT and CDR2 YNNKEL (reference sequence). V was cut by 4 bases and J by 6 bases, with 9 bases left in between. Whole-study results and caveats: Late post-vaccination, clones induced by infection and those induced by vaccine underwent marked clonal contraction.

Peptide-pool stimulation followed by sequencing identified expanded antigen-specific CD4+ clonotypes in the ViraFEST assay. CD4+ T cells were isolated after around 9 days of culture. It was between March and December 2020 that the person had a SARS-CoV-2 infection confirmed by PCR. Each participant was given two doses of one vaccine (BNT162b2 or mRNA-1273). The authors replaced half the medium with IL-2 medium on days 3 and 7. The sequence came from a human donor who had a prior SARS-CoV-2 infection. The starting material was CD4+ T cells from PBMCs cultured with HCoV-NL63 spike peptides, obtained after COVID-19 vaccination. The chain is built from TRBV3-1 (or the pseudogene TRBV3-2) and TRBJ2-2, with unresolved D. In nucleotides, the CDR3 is TGTGCCAGCAGCCTTCTTGACGCCGGGGAGCTGTTTTTT. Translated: CASSLLDAGELFF.